This entry concerns a single TCR beta chain. This record belongs to a study of blood T cell repertoires in COVID-19. Method: immunoSEQ multiplex PCR; TCRdb's copy keeps in-frame clones and lacks some. The sample consists of about 170,000 clones, approximately 91% of them appearing once. Followed longitudinally, the Seattle patients had been enrolled during active infection. Germline CDR1 SQVTM, CDR2 ANQGSEA. The CDR3 is made up of 14 amino acids. V dropped 7 bases and J dropped 0 bases, with 16 bases sitting between them. The clonotype was recovered from a young man with COVID-19, enrolled during active disease. The chain uses TRBV29-1 and TRBJ2-7; TRBD1 might be the D (6 bases). Sample: peripheral blood. Here the CDR3 reads CSALDRPNSYEQYF. In nucleotides, the CDR3 is TGCAGCGCCCTCGACAGGCCAAACTCCTACGAGCAGTACTTC.